This T cell receptor beta chain derives from a study of CD8 T cells in ankylosing spondylitis. General study points: A TCR beta motif of 7 to 9 highly homologous variants seemed to mark ankylosing spondylitis blood.

The V end lost 5 bases, the J end lost 0 bases, and 20 bases lay between the germline ends. Germline assignment: CDR1 SGHAT and CDR2 FQDESV (reference sequence). CDR3 length: 18 residues. Note on this clonotype: Its target is not known.

A quantitative 5'-RACE method, one with molecular barcodes, was used to make TCR beta libraries. One entry per CDR3 protein, called by TCRdb with MiXCR from the 5' RACE reads. The repertoire holds 250,000 to 350,000 distinct CDR3 sequences, with around 20% as singletons. V and J are TRBV11-1 and TRBJ2-1; either TRBD1 or TRBD2 may supply D (5 bases each). This clonotype originated in a male donor with ankylosing spondylitis or in good health (not recorded which). The sequenced sample consisted of blood, either unsorted or a sorted T cell fraction (not recorded which). In DNA, the CDR3 is TGTGCCAGCAGCCCCCTCCCCCCGGGACGGAGCTCCTACAATGAGCAGTTCTTC. Protein sequence: CASSPLPPGRSSYNEQFF.